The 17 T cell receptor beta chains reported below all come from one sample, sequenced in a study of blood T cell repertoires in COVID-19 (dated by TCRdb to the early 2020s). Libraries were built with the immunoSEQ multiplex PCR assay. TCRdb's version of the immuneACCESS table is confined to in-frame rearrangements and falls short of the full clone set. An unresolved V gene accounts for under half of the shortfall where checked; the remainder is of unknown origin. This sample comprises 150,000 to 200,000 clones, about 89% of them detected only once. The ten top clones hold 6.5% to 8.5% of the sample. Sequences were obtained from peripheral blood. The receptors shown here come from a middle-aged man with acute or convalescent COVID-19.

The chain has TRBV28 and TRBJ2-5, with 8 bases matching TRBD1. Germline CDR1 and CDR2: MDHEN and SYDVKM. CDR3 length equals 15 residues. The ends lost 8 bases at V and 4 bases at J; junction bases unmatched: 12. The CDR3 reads CASLQGDRSRETQYF. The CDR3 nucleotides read TGTGCCAGCCTGCAGGGGGACAGGTCCCGAGAGACCCAGTACTTC.

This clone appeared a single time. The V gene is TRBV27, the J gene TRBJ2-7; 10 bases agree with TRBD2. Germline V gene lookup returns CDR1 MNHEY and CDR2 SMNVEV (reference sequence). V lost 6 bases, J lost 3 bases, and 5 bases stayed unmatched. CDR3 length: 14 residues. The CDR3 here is CASRERLAGYEQYF. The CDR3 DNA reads TGTGCCAGCAGAGAGAGACTAGCGGGCTACGAGCAGTACTTC.

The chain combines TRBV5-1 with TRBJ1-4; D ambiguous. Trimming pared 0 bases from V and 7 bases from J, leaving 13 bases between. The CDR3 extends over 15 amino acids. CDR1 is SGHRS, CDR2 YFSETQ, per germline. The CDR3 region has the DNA TGCGCCAGCAGCTTGGGGCACGGGGTTATTGAAAAACTGTTTTTT. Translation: CASSLGHGVIEKLFF.

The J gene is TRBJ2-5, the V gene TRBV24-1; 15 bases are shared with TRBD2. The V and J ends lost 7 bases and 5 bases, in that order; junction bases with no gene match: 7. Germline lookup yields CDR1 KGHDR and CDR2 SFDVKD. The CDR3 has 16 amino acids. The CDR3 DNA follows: TGTGCCACCAGCTGGACTAGCGGGGGGGCCAAGGAGACCCAGTACTTC. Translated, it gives CATSWTSGGAKETQYF.

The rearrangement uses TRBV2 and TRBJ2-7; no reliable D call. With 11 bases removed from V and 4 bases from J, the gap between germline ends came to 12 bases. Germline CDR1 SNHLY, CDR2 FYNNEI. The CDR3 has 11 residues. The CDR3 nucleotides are TGTGCCTCCCGGCAGGTTTACGAGCAGTACTTC. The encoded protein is CASRQVYEQYF.

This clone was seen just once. This chain's CDR3 is CASSFLQGAKPSTEAFF. The CDR3 region has the DNA TGTGCCAGCAGCTTCTTACAGGGGGCAAAGCCCAGCACTGAAGCTTTCTTT. This sequence joins TRBV5-6 and TRBJ1-1; 9 bases align to TRBD1. J lost 4 bases, V lost 2 bases, and 12 bases had no gene match. The germline CDR1 and CDR2 sequences are SGHDT and YYEEEE. The CDR3 has 17 amino acids.

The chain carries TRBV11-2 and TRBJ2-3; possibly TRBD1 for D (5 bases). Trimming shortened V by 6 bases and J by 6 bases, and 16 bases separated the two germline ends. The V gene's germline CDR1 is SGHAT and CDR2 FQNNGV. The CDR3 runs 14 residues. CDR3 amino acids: CASRIRGKWDTQYF. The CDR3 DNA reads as TGTGCCAGCAGGATAAGGGGCAAGTGGGATACGCAGTATTTT.

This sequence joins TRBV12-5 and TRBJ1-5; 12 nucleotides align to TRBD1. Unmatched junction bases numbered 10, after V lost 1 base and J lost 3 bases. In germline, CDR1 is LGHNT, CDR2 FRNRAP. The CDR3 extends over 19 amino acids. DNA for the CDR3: TGTGCTAGTGGTTTGGGGGGACAGGGGGCGTCGGGTCCCAATCAGCCCCAGCATTTT. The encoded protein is CASGLGGQGASGPNQPQHF.

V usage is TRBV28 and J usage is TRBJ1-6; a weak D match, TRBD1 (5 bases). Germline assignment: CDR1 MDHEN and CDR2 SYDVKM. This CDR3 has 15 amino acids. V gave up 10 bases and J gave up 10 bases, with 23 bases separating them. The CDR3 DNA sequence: TGTGCCACGGCCGACAGAAGCTTAATTTACTCACCCCTCCACTTT. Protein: CATADRSLIYSPLHF.

The CDR3 bases are TGTGCCAGCAGTTTCCAACAGGGAAGCGAGCAGTTCTTC. Amino acid sequence: CASSFQQGSEQFF. The chain employs TRBV28 and TRBJ2-1; D is possibly TRBD1 (6 bases). The CDR3 loop spans 13 amino acids. The germline V and J ends were trimmed by 3 bases and 10 bases, with 13 bases remaining between them. Per the germline V gene, CDR1 is MDHEN and CDR2 is SYDVKM. Combining the CDR3 with reference TRBV28 and TRBJ2-1 gives the whole variable domain DVKVTQSSRYLVKRTGEKVFLECVQDMDHENMFWYRQDPGLGLRLIYFSYDVKMKEKGDIPEGYSVSREKKERFSLILESASTNQTSMYLCASSFQQGSEQFFGPGTRLTVL.

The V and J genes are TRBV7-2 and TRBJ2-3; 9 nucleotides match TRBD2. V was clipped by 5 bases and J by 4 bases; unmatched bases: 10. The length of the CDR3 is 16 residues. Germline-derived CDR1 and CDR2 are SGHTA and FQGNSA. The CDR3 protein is CASSPRGTSSADTQYF. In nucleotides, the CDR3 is TGTGCCAGCAGCCCGCGGGGGACTAGCAGCGCAGATACGCAGTATTTT.

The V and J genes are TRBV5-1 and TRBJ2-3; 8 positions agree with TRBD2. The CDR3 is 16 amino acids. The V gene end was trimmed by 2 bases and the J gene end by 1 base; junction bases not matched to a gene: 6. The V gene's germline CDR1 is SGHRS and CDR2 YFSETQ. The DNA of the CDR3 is TGCGCCAGCAGCTTTAAAAGCGGGGGACGCACAGATACGCAGTATTTT. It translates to CASSFKSGGRTDTQYF.

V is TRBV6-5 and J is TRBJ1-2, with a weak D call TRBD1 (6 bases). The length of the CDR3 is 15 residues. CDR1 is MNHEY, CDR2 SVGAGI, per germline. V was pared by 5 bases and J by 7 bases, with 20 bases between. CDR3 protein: CASSPRSGGAGGYTF. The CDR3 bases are TGTGCCAGCAGTCCCCGATCGGGGGGGGCGGGTGGCTACACCTTC.

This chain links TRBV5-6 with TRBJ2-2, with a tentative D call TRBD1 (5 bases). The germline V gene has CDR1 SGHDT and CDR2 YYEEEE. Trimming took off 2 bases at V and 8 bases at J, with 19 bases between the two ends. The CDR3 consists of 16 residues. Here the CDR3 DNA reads TGTGCCAGCAGCTTCCCAGGGCTAGTCCCCGGGGGGGAGCTGTTTTTT. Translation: CASSFPGLVPGGELFF.

The CDR3: CASTGTGYNQPQHF. CDR3 nucleotides: TGTGCCAGTACCGGGACAGGATACAATCAGCCCCAGCATTTT. The chain carries TRBV2 and TRBJ1-5; 8 bases agree with TRBD1. This CDR3 spans 14 amino acids. Trimming cost V 9 bases and J 3 bases; bases outside gene matches: 7. Germline V gene lookup returns CDR1 SNHLY and CDR2 FYNNEI.

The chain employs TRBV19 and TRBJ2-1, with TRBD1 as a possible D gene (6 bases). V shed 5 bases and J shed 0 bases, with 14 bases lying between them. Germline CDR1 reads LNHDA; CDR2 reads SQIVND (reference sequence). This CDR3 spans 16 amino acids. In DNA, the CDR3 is TGTGCCAGTAGTTATACAGGGTTGAGCTCCTACAATGAGCAGTTCTTC. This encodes CASSYTGLSSYNEQFF.

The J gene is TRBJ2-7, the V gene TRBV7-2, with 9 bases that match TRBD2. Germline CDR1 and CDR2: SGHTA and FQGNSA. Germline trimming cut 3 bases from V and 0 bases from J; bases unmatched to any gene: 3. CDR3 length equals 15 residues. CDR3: CASSFLAGSSYEQYF. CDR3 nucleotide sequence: TGTGCCAGCAGCTTCCTAGCGGGGAGCTCCTACGAGCAGTACTTC.